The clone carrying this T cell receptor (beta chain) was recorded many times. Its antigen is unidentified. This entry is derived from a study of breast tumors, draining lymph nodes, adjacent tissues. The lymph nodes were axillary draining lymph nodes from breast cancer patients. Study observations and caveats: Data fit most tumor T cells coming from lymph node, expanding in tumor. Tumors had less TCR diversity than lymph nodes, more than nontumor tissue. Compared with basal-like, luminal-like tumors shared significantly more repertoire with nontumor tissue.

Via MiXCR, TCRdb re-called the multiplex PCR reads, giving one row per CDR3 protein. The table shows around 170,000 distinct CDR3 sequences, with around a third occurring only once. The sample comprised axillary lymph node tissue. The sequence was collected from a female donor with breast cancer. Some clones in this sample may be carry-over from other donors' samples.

This CDR3 reads CASSDLVNEQFF. As DNA, the CDR3 is TGTGCCAGCAGTGATTTGGTGAATGAGCAGTTCTTC. The chain recombines TRBV25-1 with TRBJ2-1; D remains ambiguous. Germline CDR1 is MGHDK and CDR2 is SYGVNS. Trimming shortened V by 3 bases and J by 7 bases, and 7 bases separated the two germline ends. The CDR3 sequence is 12 residues long.